This TCR beta chain was recovered during a study of cytomegalovirus exposure and HLA in healthy donors. Points from the study as a whole: Association of a missense DCLRE1C variant with TCR beta V- and J-gene trimming was reported in a later analysis.

After removal of 0 bases from V and 7 bases from J, the junction contained 9 bases not matched to a gene. Germline CDR1 LGHNA, CDR2 YNFKEQ. The CDR3 runs to 17 residues. Note on this clone: What it recognizes is unknown.

The PCR made use of 60 Vbeta and 13 Jbeta primers. Data came from immunoSEQ multiplex PCR; TCRdb stores just in-frame clones and leaves some out. The sample lists around 200,000 clones, about four fifths occurring once. This TCR derives from a man aged 50 to 59 in good health and CMV-seronegative. The chain carries TRBV4-2 and TRBJ1-2; TRBD1 aligns across 12 bases. The specimen sequenced was PBMCs. The chain's CDR3 is CASSQDRLGQGAGGYTF. The CDR3 coding sequence is TGTGCCAGCAGCCAAGATAGATTGGGACAGGGGGCGGGTGGCTACACCTTC.